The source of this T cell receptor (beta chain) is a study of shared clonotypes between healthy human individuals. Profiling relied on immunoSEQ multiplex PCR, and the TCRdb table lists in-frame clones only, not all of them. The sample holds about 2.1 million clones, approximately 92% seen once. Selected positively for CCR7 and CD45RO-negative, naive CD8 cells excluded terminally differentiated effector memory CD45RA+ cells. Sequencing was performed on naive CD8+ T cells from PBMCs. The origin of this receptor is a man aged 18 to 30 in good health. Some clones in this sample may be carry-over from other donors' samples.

The CDR3 coding sequence is TGTGCCAGCAGTGCCCGGGACAACACAGATACGCAGTATTTT. Its translation is CASSARDNTDTQYF. The chain employs TRBV28 and TRBJ2-3; tentative D call: TRBD1 (6 bases). The germline CDR1 and CDR2 sequences are MDHEN and SYDVKM. V dropped 5 bases and J dropped 2 bases, with 11 bases sitting between them. This CDR3 is 14 amino acids long.